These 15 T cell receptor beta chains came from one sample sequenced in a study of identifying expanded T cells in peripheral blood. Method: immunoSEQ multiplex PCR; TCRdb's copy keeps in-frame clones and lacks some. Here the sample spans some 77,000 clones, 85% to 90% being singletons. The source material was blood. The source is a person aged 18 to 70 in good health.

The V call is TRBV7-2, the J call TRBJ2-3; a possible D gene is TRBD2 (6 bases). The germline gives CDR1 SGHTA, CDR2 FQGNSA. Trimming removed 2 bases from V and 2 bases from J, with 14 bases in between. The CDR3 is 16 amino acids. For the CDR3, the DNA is TGTGCCAGCAGCTTAAGGCCCCGGGGGTCCACAGATACGCAGTATTTT. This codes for CASSLRPRGSTDTQYF.

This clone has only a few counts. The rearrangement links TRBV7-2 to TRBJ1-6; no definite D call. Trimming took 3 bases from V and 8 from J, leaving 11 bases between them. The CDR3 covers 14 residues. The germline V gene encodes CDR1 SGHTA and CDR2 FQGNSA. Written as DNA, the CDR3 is TGTGCCAGCAGCTTTATTATGGACGATTCACCCCTCCACTTT. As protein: CASSFIMDDSPLHF.

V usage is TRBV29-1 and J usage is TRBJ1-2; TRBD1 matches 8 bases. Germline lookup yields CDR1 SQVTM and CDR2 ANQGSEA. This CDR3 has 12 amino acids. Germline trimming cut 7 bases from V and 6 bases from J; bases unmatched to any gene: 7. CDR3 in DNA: TGCAGCGCCCGGACAGGGATGGATGGCTACACCTTC. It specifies CSARTGMDGYTF.

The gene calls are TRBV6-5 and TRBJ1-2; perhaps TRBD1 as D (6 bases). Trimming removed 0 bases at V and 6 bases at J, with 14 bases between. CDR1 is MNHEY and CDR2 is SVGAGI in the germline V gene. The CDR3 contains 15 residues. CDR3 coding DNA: TGTGCCAGCAGTTACTCAGGGGGGGTAGTCGATGGCTACACCTTC. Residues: CASSYSGGVVDGYTF.

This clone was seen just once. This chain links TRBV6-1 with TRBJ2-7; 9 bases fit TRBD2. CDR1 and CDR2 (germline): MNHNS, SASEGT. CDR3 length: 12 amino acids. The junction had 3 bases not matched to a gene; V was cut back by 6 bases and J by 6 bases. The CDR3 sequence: CASRLAGPEQYF. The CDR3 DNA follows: TGTGCCAGCAGGCTAGCGGGGCCCGAGCAGTACTTC.

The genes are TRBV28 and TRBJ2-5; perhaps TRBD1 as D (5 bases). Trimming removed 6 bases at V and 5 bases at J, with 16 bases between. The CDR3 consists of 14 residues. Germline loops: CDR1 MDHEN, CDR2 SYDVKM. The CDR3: CASSLPQGAETQYF. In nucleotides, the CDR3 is TGTGCCAGCAGCCTCCCGCAGGGCGCGGAGACCCAGTACTTC.

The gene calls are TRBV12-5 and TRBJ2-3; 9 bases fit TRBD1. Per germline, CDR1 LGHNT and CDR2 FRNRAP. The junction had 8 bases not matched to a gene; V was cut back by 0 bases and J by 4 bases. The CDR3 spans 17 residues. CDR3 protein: CASGLVPRDREADTQYF. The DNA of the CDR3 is TGTGCTAGTGGTTTGGTACCCCGGGACAGGGAAGCAGATACGCAGTATTTT.

The CDR3 DNA sequence: TGTGCCAGCAGTGAAGGTGGGGGGGCACCCATGAACACTGAAGCTTTCTTT. It specifies CASSEGGGAPMNTEAFF. The chain couples TRBV13 to TRBJ1-1; D is perhaps TRBD1 (6 bases). Per the germline V gene, CDR1 is PRHDT and CDR2 is FYEKMQ (reference sequence). This CDR3 region has 17 residues. Trimming left V 6 bases short and J 0 bases short, with 20 bases between.

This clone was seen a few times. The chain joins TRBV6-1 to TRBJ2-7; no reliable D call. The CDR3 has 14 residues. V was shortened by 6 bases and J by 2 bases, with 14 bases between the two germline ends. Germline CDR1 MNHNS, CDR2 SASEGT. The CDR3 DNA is TGTGCCAGCAGAGGGCAGCCATCAACCTACGAGCAGTACTTC. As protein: CASRGQPSTYEQYF.

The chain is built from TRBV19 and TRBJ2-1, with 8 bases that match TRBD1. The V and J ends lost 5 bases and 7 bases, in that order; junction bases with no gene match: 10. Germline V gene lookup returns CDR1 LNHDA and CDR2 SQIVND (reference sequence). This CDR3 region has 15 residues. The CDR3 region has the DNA TGTGCCAGTAGTTTTCGGACAGGGACGTGGAATGAGCAGTTCTTC. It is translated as CASSFRTGTWNEQFF.

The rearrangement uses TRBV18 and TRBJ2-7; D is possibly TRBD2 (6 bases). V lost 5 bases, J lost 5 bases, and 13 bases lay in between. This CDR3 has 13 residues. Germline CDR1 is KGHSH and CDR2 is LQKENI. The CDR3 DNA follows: TGTGCCAGCTCATCCGCGGAGGGCCACGAGCAGTACTTC. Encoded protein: CASSSAEGHEQYF. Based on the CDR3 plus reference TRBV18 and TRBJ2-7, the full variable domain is NAGVMQNPRHLVRRRGQEARLRCSPMKGHSHVYWYRQLPEEGLKFMVYLQKENIIDESGMPKERFSAEFPKEGPSILRIQQVVRGDSAAYFCASSSAEGHEQYFGPGTRLTVT.

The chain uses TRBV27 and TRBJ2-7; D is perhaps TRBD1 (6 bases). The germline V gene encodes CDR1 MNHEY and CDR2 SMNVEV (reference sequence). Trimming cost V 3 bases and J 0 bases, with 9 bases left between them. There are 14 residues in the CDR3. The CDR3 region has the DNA TGTGCCAGCAGTTTGGTGGGGGCCTCCTACGAGCAGTACTTC. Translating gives CASSLVGASYEQYF.

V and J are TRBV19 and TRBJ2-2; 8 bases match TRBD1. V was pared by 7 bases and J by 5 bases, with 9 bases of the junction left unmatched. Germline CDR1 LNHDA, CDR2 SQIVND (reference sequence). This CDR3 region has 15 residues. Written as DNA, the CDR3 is TGTGCCAGTATGCCGGACAGGGTCGATACCGGGGAGCTGTTTTTT. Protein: CASMPDRVDTGELFF.

In DNA form, the CDR3 reads TGTGCCAGCAGTTACACCGTGGACAGGGGCTATGGCTACACCTTC. Translated: CASSYTVDRGYGYTF. This sequence joins TRBV6-6 and TRBJ1-2, with TRBD1 matching 9 bases. CDR1 and CDR2 from the germline V gene are MNHNY and SVGAGI (reference sequence). CDR3 length: 15 amino acids. Trimming removed 2 bases from V and 4 bases from J; junction bases left unmatched: 5.

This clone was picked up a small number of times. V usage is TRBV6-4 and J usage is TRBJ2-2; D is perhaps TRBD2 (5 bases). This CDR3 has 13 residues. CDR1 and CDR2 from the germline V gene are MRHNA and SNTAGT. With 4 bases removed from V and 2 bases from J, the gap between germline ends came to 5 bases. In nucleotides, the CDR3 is TGTGCCAGCAGTGGGACTAACACCGGGGAGCTGTTTTTT. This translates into CASSGTNTGELFF.